One sample yielded the 16 T cell receptor beta chains listed below, sequenced in a study of blood T cell repertoires in COVID-19. The assay was immunoSEQ multiplex PCR, and TCRdb's table has in-frame clones only and misses some. The table includes a few hundred thousand clones, 86% detected once. The sample consisted of peripheral blood. These receptors were taken from a woman in her 30s with active or convalescent COVID-19.

This clone has only a few counts. The chain couples TRBV2 to TRBJ1-6; 7 bases map to TRBD1. The CDR3 spans 15 residues. V lost 6 bases to trimming and J lost 6 bases; unmatched junction nucleotides: 8. Germline V gene data show CDR1 as SNHLY and CDR2 as FYNNEI. The CDR3 is CASRDRETVNSPLHF. The CDR3 nucleotides are TGTGCCAGCAGAGACAGGGAAACGGTTAATTCACCCCTCCACTTT.

This chain uses TRBV19 with TRBJ1-4; D not resolved. Per the germline V gene, CDR1 is LNHDA and CDR2 is SQIVND (reference sequence). CDR3 length: 12 residues. The V and J ends lost 5 bases and 10 bases respectively, with 11 bases between them. This CDR3 is CASSQRTGKLFF. The CDR3 DNA reads TGTGCCAGTAGTCAGCGGACGGGAAAACTGTTTTTT.

The V gene is TRBV24-1, the J gene TRBJ1-5, with D maybe TRBD1 (6 bases). V dropped 0 bases and J dropped 1 base, with 18 bases sitting between them. This CDR3 is built from 19 residues. CDR1 is KGHDR, CDR2 SFDVKD, per germline. This CDR3 reads CATSDLLRGGAVSNQPQHF. DNA of the CDR3: TGTGCCACCAGTGATTTGCTCCGGGGGGGGGCCGTGAGCAATCAGCCCCAGCATTTT.

The V gene is TRBV3-1 (or the pseudogene TRBV3-2), the J gene TRBJ1-5; 7 positions agree with TRBD1. Germline CDR1 reads LGHDT; CDR2 reads YNNKEL (reference sequence). Trimming cost V 5 bases and J 5 bases; bases outside gene matches: 9. CDR3 length equals 15 residues. The CDR3: CASSDRAGYDQPQHF. The CDR3 DNA sequence: TGTGCCAGCAGCGACAGGGCAGGGTACGATCAGCCCCAGCATTTT.

J is TRBJ2-7 and V is TRBV6-5, with 7 bases fitting TRBD2. This CDR3 region has 12 residues. Germline V gives CDR1 MNHEY, CDR2 SVGAGI. The V and J ends lost 8 bases and 3 bases, in that order; junction bases with no gene match: 4. CDR3 sequence: CASGGEGYEQYF. The CDR3 nucleotides are TGTGCCAGCGGGGGGGAGGGCTACGAGCAGTACTTC.

The chain has TRBV5-6 and TRBJ2-7; TRBD1 agrees at 8 bases. The CDR3 is made up of 14 amino acids. Germline assignment: CDR1 SGHDT and CDR2 YYEEEE. V lost 0 bases and J lost 5; bases outside the gene matches: 4. CDR3 in DNA: TGTGCCAGCAGCTTGGGGACAGGGTTCCACGAGCAGTACTTC. Protein product: CASSLGTGFHEQYF.

The chain employs TRBV12-3 or TRBV12-4 and TRBJ2-3; D may be TRBD1 (6 bases). The CDR3 consists of 13 residues. V was shortened by 4 bases and J by 1 base, with 6 bases between the two germline ends. The CDR3 here is CASSYRGTDTQYF. The CDR3 DNA sequence: TGTGCCAGCAGTTACAGGGGCACAGATACGCAGTATTTT.

DNA for the CDR3: TGTGCCAGCTCACCAGCTTCGAGGCGGGACACCGGGGAGCTGTTTTTT. This translates into CASSPASRRDTGELFF. The V and J genes are TRBV18 and TRBJ2-2; D is perhaps TRBD2 (5 bases). Germline loops: CDR1 KGHSH, CDR2 LQKENI. V shed 2 bases and J shed 3 bases, with 13 bases lying between them. The CDR3 is 16 amino acids.

This clone was seen more than once but under ten times. The rearrangement uses TRBV9 and TRBJ2-1; 7 bases line up with TRBD1. V was clipped by 2 bases and J by 4 bases; unmatched bases: 6. Germline assignment: CDR1 SGDLS and CDR2 YYNGEE. The CDR3 sequence is 15 residues long. The CDR3 here is CASSVEGGAYNEQFF. The CDR3 coding sequence is TGTGCCAGCAGCGTGGAAGGGGGCGCGTACAATGAGCAGTTCTTC.

Details on this clone: This same CDR3 is encoded by further DNA sequences in the sample. The chain links TRBV5-1 to TRBJ2-7, with 9 positions matching TRBD2. The V segment lost 4 bases and the J segment 3 bases; nucleotides outside the gene matches: 5. Per germline, CDR1 SGHRS and CDR2 YFSETQ. This CDR3 contains 14 residues. In DNA, the CDR3 is TGCGCCAGCAGCCCGGGACTAGCCGACTACGAGCAGTACTTC. Translated, it gives CASSPGLADYEQYF.

This clone was seen once. The rearrangement links TRBV11-2 to TRBJ2-1, with TRBD2 matching 9 bases. CDR3 length: 15 amino acids. After removal of 3 bases from V and 0 bases from J, the junction contained 0 bases not matched to a gene. Germline CDR1 reads SGHAT; CDR2 reads FQNNGV. The CDR3 DNA is TGTGCCAGCAGCTTTAGCGGGGGCTCCTACAATGAGCAGTTCTTC. Its protein is CASSFSGGSYNEQFF. The whole variable domain, filled in from reference TRBV11-2 and TRBJ2-1, reads EAGVAQSPRYKIIEKRQSVAFWCNPISGHATLYWYQQILGQGPKLLIQFQNNGVVDDSQLPKDRFSAERLKGVDSTLKIQPAKLEDSAVYLCASSFSGGSYNEQFFGPGTRLTVL.

The V gene is TRBV21-1, the J gene TRBJ2-7; TRBD2, as called in the table, went unchecked against the DNA. TRBV21-1 is designated a pseudogene. The CDR3 has 16 amino acids. The CDR3 sequence is CASSSTHSGGFYEQYF. CDR3 nucleotide sequence: TGTGCCAGCAGCTCCACCCATAGCGGGGGGTTCTACGAGCAGTACTTC.

The chain uses TRBV5-6 and TRBJ2-7; 11 bases line up with TRBD1. Trimming took 3 bases from V and 5 from J; bases not matched to a gene: 10. The CDR3 runs 16 residues. Germline-derived CDR1 and CDR2 are SGHDT and YYEEEE. For the CDR3, the DNA is TGTGCCAGCAGCTCGTTCCCGGACAGGGGGCGTAACGAGCAGTACTTC. Protein sequence: CASSSFPDRGRNEQYF.

This clone was recorded only once. The chain employs TRBV6-5 and TRBJ1-2; 9 bases agree with TRBD1. The CDR3 covers 14 residues. Germline CDR1 is MNHEY and CDR2 is SVGAGI. Trimming took 4 bases from V and 8 from J; bases not matched to a gene: 8. CDR3 loop: CASSSGQGTWGYTF. For the CDR3, the DNA is TGTGCCAGCAGTTCGGGACAGGGAACTTGGGGCTACACCTTC.

The chain carries TRBV5-1 and TRBJ1-2, with 8 bases matching TRBD1. Germline CDR1 SGHRS, CDR2 YFSETQ. The J segment lost 7 bases and the V segment lost 1 base, leaving 12 bases of the junction unmatched. The CDR3 has 16 amino acids. The CDR3 DNA follows: TGCGCCAGCAGCTTGAGGCAGGGGGCAAGGTCGGGTGGCTACACCTTC. It codes for CASSLRQGARSGGYTF.

The rearrangement joins TRBV30 to TRBJ1-2; tentative D call: TRBD1 (6 bases). V was shortened by 1 base and J by 1 base, with 10 bases between the two germline ends. The CDR3 loop spans 14 amino acids. Germline values: CDR1 GTSNPN, CDR2 SVGIG (reference sequence). This chain's CDR3 is CAWSGQAINYGYTF. The CDR3, as DNA: TGTGCCTGGAGTGGACAGGCAATTAACTATGGCTACACCTTC.